The entry that follows covers one T cell receptor beta chain sequence. In this sample, this clonotype turned up many times. Its target antigen remains unknown. No clone much larger than this one lies a single base away; base qualities are absent. The data are from a study of T cells in Graves' hyperthyroidism and ophthalmopathy (dated by TCRdb to about 2019). In the study overall: Peripheral blood was sampled at the time of initial diagnosis, prior to any treatment. TCR V-J signatures able to tell the groups apart were searched for in a discovery cohort of approximately 95 patients, of whom around 43 had Graves' ophthalmopathy and under 65 had stable Graves' hyperthyroidism. Prospective prediction of ophthalmopathy was tested in an independent validation cohort consisting of roughly 19 hyperthyroidism patients and approximately 16 patients who later progressed to ophthalmopathy. The 80 to 100 discovery patients were randomly divided into training and test sets at a 7:3 ratio. The study also compared thyroid tissue and blood T-cell repertoires from a handful of Graves' hyperthyroidism patients. After blood sampling, hyperthyroidism patients were treated with methimazole at a starting dose of 30 mg daily, and ophthalmopathy patients were treated with high-dose intravenous methylprednisolone. TCR Vbeta CDR3 sequencing of 120 to 150 peripheral blood samples (approximately 44 ophthalmopathy, 75 to 85 hyperthyroidism and some 17 progressor patients) is reported in the paper. The paper's findings and limits, for the study overall: In validation, the model predicted progression to ophthalmopathy with 55% to 71% sensitivity and 72% to 85% specificity, a median of about six months before onset. Most expanded thyroid clonotypes (frequency above 0.001) were also detected in blood, suggesting blood repertoires may reflect thyroid immune responses. Sample size was not statistically predetermined, and investigators were not blinded to group allocation. A 13 V-J signature model separated ophthalmopathy from stable hyperthyroidism, with roughly 88% sensitivity and roughly 81% specificity in cross-validation and 80%/75% in testing.

CDR1 is given as SNHLY and CDR2 as FYNNEI, both from the germline V gene. The CDR3 numbers 14 residues from cysteine through phenylalanine. The sequence is cut down to CDR3 DNA, 42 bases in frame from base 1. After removal of 4 bases from V and 3 bases from J, the junction retains 5 bases not matched to a gene. Amplification of TCR beta CDR3 regions was carried out from RNA transcripts. For the first round of RT-PCR on the TCR CDR3, the HTBI primer set was used together with the Qiagen OneStep RT-PCR kit. The libraries were constructed in a second round of multiplex PCR and then size-selected and purified. The libraries were sequenced on an Illumina HiSeq2000 using paired-end 100 bp reads. As for the original processing: SOAPnuke was used to process the raw data, throwing out any read that contained adapters or uncalled bases, had a mean Phred below 15, or lacked an exact constant-primer or identifier match. High-quality paired reads were merged using COPE v1.2.5, and each unique nucleotide sequence was defined as a clonotype. MiTCR v1.1 was used to align clonotypes to the IMGT TRBV, TRBD and TRBJ reference segments. Analysis was restricted to V-J combinations with a frequency above 0.0001, which covered 98% to 99.2% of repertoires. The TCS score was defined as F50 (clonal expansion) divided by E x V (chaos), with BLOSUM62-based TCRdist calculated between CDR3 peptides within each V-J. Welch's t-statistics and random forest reduced around 520 V-J features to around 14, which were used in a naive Bayes classifier (R e1071). Clones were called with MiXCR by TCRdb after fastp trimmed the public reads at Q25, and only in-frame beta chains were retained. Each record represents a unique CDR3 protein, reported with the most common genes and DNA among its rows. The V and J calls and clone size come from TCRdb's table, not from the authors' own analysis. The table for this sample lists approximately 430,000 distinct CDR3 sequences; about 15% of them were counted only once. 13% to 15% of the sample is in the top ten clones.

Stable Graves' hyperthyroidism was defined as no progression to ophthalmopathy during 18 months of follow-up. The hyperthyroidism patients were between 18 and 65 years old and newly diagnosed, with a disease duration of less than 2 months. Patients with uncontrolled infections, other autoimmune diseases, pregnancy or lactation were excluded. Diagnoses were based on clinical symptoms, serum thyroxine and TRAb, thyroid ultrasound and orbital computed tomography. PBMCs were isolated from about 9 ml of fresh peripheral blood by Ficoll-Paque density gradient centrifugation. Trizol reagent was used to extract total RNA, and RNA quality was then checked on an Agilent 2100 Bioanalyzer.

The specimen sequenced was blood. The sequence was obtained from a woman younger than 35 with Graves' hyperthyroidism. Recombination connected TRBV2 to TRBJ2-7, with 8 junctional bases fitting TRBD1. This receptor has the CDR3 CASSGRTGLYEQYF. Here is the DNA: TGTGCCAGCAGTGGGAGGACAGGGCTCTACGAGCAGTACTTC.